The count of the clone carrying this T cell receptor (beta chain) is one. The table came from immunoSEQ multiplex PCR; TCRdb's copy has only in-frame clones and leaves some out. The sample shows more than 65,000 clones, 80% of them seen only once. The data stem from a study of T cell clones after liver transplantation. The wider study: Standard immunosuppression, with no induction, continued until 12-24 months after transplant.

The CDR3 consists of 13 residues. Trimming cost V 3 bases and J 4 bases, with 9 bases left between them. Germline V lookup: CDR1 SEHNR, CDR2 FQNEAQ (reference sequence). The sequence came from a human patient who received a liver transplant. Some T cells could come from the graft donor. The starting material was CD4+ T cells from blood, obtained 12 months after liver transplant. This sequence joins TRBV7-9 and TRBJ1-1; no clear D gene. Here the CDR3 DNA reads TGTGCCAGCAGCTTGATCGAGGGCACTGAAGCTTTCTTT. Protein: CASSLIEGTEAFF.